Following are 32 T cell receptor beta chains from one sample sequenced in a study of OX40 agonist ivuxolimab in advanced cancers. Clones were read by immunoSEQ multiplex PCR, and TCRdb kept only the in-frame ones, dropping some. The table lists over 60,000 clones, 85% of them singletons, with approximately 4% in the top ten. Here the sequenced sample was CD4+ or CD8+ T cells sorted from blood, taken in a trial of the OX40 agonist ivuxolimab. The receptors were gathered from an adult with an advanced solid tumor such as melanoma, head and neck, liver or kidney cancer.

This clone counts as medium-sized (0.01 to 0.1%). The V call is TRBV30, the J call TRBJ1-1, with D hard to call. The V gene lost 2 bases and the J gene lost 1 base, with 5 bases spanning the gap. The germline CDR1 and CDR2 sequences are GTSNPN and SVGIG (reference sequence). This CDR3 contains 12 residues. CDR3 residues: CAWSRQNTEAFF. In DNA, the CDR3 is TGTGCCTGGAGTAGGCAGAACACTGAAGCTTTCTTT.

This clone was observed a few times. This chain joins TRBV7-2 and TRBJ1-2; 7 positions agree with TRBD1. The CDR3 covers 13 residues. The germline CDR1 and CDR2 sequences are SGHTA and FQGNSA. V was clipped by 5 bases and J by 5 bases; unmatched bases: 5. This CDR3 reads CASSEQTGYGYTF. DNA for the CDR3: TGTGCCAGCAGCGAACAGACAGGGTATGGCTACACCTTC.

V is TRBV11-3 and J is TRBJ2-3; the D is unclear. V was pared by 5 bases and J by 2 bases, with 8 bases between. Germline assignment: CDR1 SGHNT and CDR2 YENEEA. The CDR3 sequence is 13 residues long. The CDR3 spells CASSTRITDTQYF. CDR3 DNA: TGTGCCAGCAGCACCAGAATCACAGATACGCAGTATTTT.

The chain recombines TRBV18 with TRBJ1-2, with no clear D. The CDR3 has 14 amino acids. V shed 3 bases and J shed 3 bases, with 11 bases lying between them. Germline CDR1 and CDR2: KGHSH and LQKENI. DNA of the CDR3: TGTGCCAGCTCACCCGGTGGCACCCACTATGGCTACACCTTC. Translated, it gives CASSPGGTHYGYTF. Full variable domain (missing parts from reference TRBV18 and TRBJ1-2): NAGVMQNPRHLVRRRGQEARLRCSPMKGHSHVYWYRQLPEEGLKFMVYLQKENIIDESGMPKERFSAEFPKEGPSILRIQQVVRGDSAAYFCASSPGGTHYGYTFGSGTRLTVV.

This chain joins TRBV7-6 and TRBJ1-1; D gene ambiguous. This CDR3 spans 14 amino acids. With 4 bases removed from V and 2 bases from J, the gap between germline ends came to 11 bases. The germline V gene encodes CDR1 SGHVS and CDR2 FNYEAQ. CDR3 sequence reads: CASSSQTFNTEAFF. The CDR3 bases are TGTGCCAGCAGCTCCCAGACTTTTAACACTGAAGCTTTCTTT.

J is TRBJ1-1 and V is TRBV9, with 8 bases lining up with TRBD1. Germline V lookup: CDR1 SGDLS, CDR2 YYNGEE. The V segment lost 4 bases and the J segment 4 bases; nucleotides outside the gene matches: 9. This CDR3 contains 15 residues. As DNA, the CDR3 is TGTGCCAGCAGCCCTCGACAGGGGAGGGGCACTGAAGCTTTCTTT. Residues: CASSPRQGRGTEAFF.

The chain recombines TRBV18 with TRBJ2-5; no clear D. Trimming took 4 bases from V and 3 from J, leaving 9 bases between them. CDR3 length equals 13 residues. Germline CDR1 is KGHSH and CDR2 is LQKENI. CDR3 amino acids: CASSLNREETQYF. The CDR3 nucleotides are TGTGCCAGCTCACTAAACAGAGAAGAGACCCAGTACTTC.

This clone counts as medium-sized. The chain carries TRBV28 and TRBJ1-6, with a tentative D call TRBD1 (6 bases). This CDR3 comprises 14 residues. Germline CDR1 MDHEN, CDR2 SYDVKM. The CDR3 bases are TGTGCTACCACAGGGAGCTCCTATAATTCACCCCTCCACTTT. It yields the protein CATTGSSYNSPLHF. Complete variable domain (other parts from reference TRBV28 and TRBJ1-6): DVKVTQSSRYLVKRTGEKVFLECVQDMDHENMFWYRQDPGLGLRLIYFSYDVKMKEKGDIPEGYSVSREKKERFSLILESASTNQTSMYLCATTGSSYNSPLHFGNGTRLTVT.

This chain connects TRBV7-2 to TRBJ1-1, with 7 bases that match TRBD1. This CDR3 has 17 residues. Germline-derived CDR1 and CDR2 are SGHTA and FQGNSA. The V gene end was trimmed by 4 bases and the J gene end by 5 bases; junction bases not matched to a gene: 16. The CDR3: CASSSLLGYRGRTEAFF. The CDR3 nucleotides read TGTGCCAGCAGCTCCCTTCTCGGCTACAGGGGAAGGACTGAAGCTTTCTTT.

The V gene is TRBV2, the J gene TRBJ2-1; D not certain. Germline assignment: CDR1 SNHLY and CDR2 FYNNEI. The CDR3 is made up of 14 amino acids. V lost 7 bases, J lost 2 bases, and 12 bases lay in between. CDR3 bases: TGTGCCAGCATAGAAGCGCTCACCTACAATGAGCAGTTCTTC. This translates into CASIEALTYNEQFF. Together with reference TRBV2 and TRBJ2-1, the CDR3 gives the full variable domain: EPEVTQTPSHQVTQMGQEVILRCVPISNHLYFYWYRQILGQKVEFLVSFYNNEISEKSEIFDDQFSVERPDGSNFTLKIRSTKLEDSAMYFCASIEALTYNEQFFGPGTRLTVL.

In its sample, this clone was seen once. The V call is TRBV27, the J call TRBJ1-5; D may be TRBD1 (6 bases). Germline lookup yields CDR1 MNHEY and CDR2 SMNVEV (reference sequence). V lost 4 bases, J lost 0 bases, and 16 bases lay in between. The CDR3 sequence is 17 residues long. CDR3 sequence reads: CASSSRGGPYSNQPQHF. The CDR3 DNA reads TGTGCCAGCAGTTCCCGAGGGGGGCCATATAGCAATCAGCCCCAGCATTTT.

This chain joins TRBV28 and TRBJ2-1, with 12 bases matching TRBD2. In germline, CDR1 is MDHEN, CDR2 SYDVKM. The V and J ends lost 5 bases and 8 bases, in that order; junction bases with no gene match: 7. The CDR3 is 15 residues long. The CDR3 coding sequence is TGTGCCAGCAGTCCCGGGACTAGCGGGCGTGATGAGCAGTTCTTC. It encodes CASSPGTSGRDEQFF.

The genes are TRBV25-1 and TRBJ2-1; D is unclear. The CDR3 length is 11 residues. Trimming shortened V by 6 bases and J by 10 bases, and 10 bases separated the two germline ends. Germline values: CDR1 MGHDK, CDR2 SYGVNS. The CDR3 region has the DNA TGTGCCAGCAGCGTGATTTGGGAGCAGTTCTTC. As protein: CASSVIWEQFF.

V is TRBV18 and J is TRBJ2-5; no clear D. Germline assignment: CDR1 KGHSH and CDR2 LQKENI. This CDR3 is built from 15 residues. Deletions cut 2 bases from V and 5 bases from J, with 15 bases between. The CDR3 DNA reads as TGTGCCAGCTCACCAATGGCGGCAGGACGGGAGACCCAGTACTTC. Translated, it gives CASSPMAAGRETQYF.

The chain employs TRBV5-1 and TRBJ2-3, with D tentatively TRBD2 (5 bases). From germline, CDR1 is SGHRS and CDR2 YFSETQ. Trimming took off 4 bases at V and 0 bases at J, with 12 bases between the two ends. The CDR3 has 15 amino acids. This CDR3 is CASSTASLSTDTQYF. The CDR3 DNA reads TGCGCCAGCAGCACCGCTAGCTTAAGCACAGATACGCAGTATTTT.

The chain couples TRBV19 to TRBJ1-1; 8 nucleotides align to TRBD1. The CDR3 spans 15 residues. Germline-derived CDR1 and CDR2 are LNHDA and SQIVND (reference sequence). J was trimmed by 1 base and V by 6 bases; bases with no gene match: 7. This chain's CDR3 is CASRPTGTGNTEAFF. The CDR3 nucleotides read TGTGCCAGTAGACCTACGGGGACAGGGAACACTGAAGCTTTCTTT.

This clone was detected once. The chain carries TRBV28 and TRBJ2-1, with D possibly being TRBD1 or TRBD2 (7 bases each). V was cut by 6 bases and J by 6 bases, with 15 bases left in between. This CDR3 contains 14 residues. Germline V gene lookup returns CDR1 MDHEN and CDR2 SYDVKM. The CDR3 is CASRRQGGPNEQFF. CDR3 in DNA: TGTGCCAGCAGACGTCAGGGGGGGCCCAATGAGCAGTTCTTC.

The chain has TRBV5-4 and TRBJ2-1; TRBD1 matches at 9 bases. This CDR3 contains 15 residues. The V gene's germline CDR1 is SGHNT and CDR2 YYREEE (reference sequence). Unmatched junction bases numbered 8, after V lost 9 bases and J lost 1 base. The CDR3 is CATLDRGPSYNEQFF. In DNA form, the CDR3 reads TGTGCCACCTTGGACAGGGGCCCTTCCTACAATGAGCAGTTCTTC.

This chain joins TRBV2 and TRBJ2-7, with D possibly being TRBD1 (6 bases). Trimming removed 5 bases at V and 3 bases at J, with 17 bases between. Looked up from germline, CDR1 is SNHLY and CDR2 is FYNNEI. This CDR3 region has 15 residues. This chain's CDR3 is CASSNIGGQVYEQYF. CDR3 coding DNA: TGTGCCAGCAGTAATATAGGGGGTCAGGTCTACGAGCAGTACTTC.

V is TRBV30 and J is TRBJ1-2, with 12 bases fitting TRBD1. V gave up 4 bases and J gave up 7 bases; unmatched junction bases: 4. The CDR3 loop spans 13 amino acids. The germline gives CDR1 GTSNPN, CDR2 SVGIG (reference sequence). CDR3 DNA sequence: TGTGCCTGGAAGGGACAGGGGGCTGGTGGCTACACCTTC. Translated: CAWKGQGAGGYTF.

The CDR3, as DNA: TGTGCCAGCAGCCAAATAGATGGGACTTCCTACGAGCAGTACTTC. Translation gives CASSQIDGTSYEQYF. The chain has TRBV7-6 and TRBJ2-7; possible D gene TRBD2, 6 bases. CDR1 and CDR2 (germline): SGHVS, FNYEAQ. The CDR3 length is 15 residues. Trimming stripped 5 bases from V and 1 base from J, with 15 bases between. Full variable domain (missing parts from reference TRBV7-6 and TRBJ2-7): GAGVSQSPRYKVTKRGQDVALRCDPISGHVSLYWYRQALGQGPEFLTYFNYEAQQDKSGLPNDRFSAERPEGSISTLTIQRTEQRDSAMYRCASSQIDGTSYEQYFGPGTRLTVT.

This sequence joins TRBV20-1 and TRBJ2-7; D gene ambiguous. The CDR3 is 11 residues long. In germline, CDR1 is DFQATT, CDR2 SNEGSKA (reference sequence). Trimming took 1 base from V and 6 from J, leaving 7 bases between them. Here the CDR3 reads CSARVGLEQYF. The CDR3 DNA sequence: TGCAGTGCTAGAGTCGGGCTCGAGCAGTACTTC.

Only one count was recorded for this clone. This chain links TRBV19 with TRBJ2-2, with 9 bases fitting TRBD1. The V gene's germline CDR1 is LNHDA and CDR2 SQIVND (reference sequence). The trim removed 9 bases at V and 6 bases at J, leaving 8 bases unmatched. The CDR3 length is 14 residues. CDR3 region: CASIPRDRAGELFF. CDR3 bases: TGTGCCAGCATTCCCCGGGACAGGGCCGGGGAGCTGTTTTTT.

The chain's CDR3 is CASSYVPGSGSEAFF. CDR3 nucleotide sequence: TGTGCCAGCAGTTACGTCCCGGGGAGTGGGTCTGAAGCTTTCTTT. The V call is TRBV6-5, the J call TRBJ1-1; D gene unclear. Germline CDR1 reads MNHEY; CDR2 reads SVGAGI. V dropped 2 bases and J dropped 6 bases, with 16 bases sitting between them. CDR3 length equals 15 residues.

J is TRBJ2-1 and V is TRBV5-1; D unresolved. This CDR3 has 16 residues. V lost 4 bases and J lost 0, with 14 bases in between. Per the germline V gene, CDR1 is SGHRS and CDR2 is YFSETQ. The DNA of the CDR3 is TGCGCCAGCAGCACGGTTGCGTCCAGCTCCTACAATGAGCAGTTCTTC. Protein sequence: CASSTVASSSYNEQFF.

This chain joins TRBV6-5 and TRBJ1-2, with 7 bases that match TRBD1. V lost 8 bases, J lost 12 bases, and 12 bases stayed unmatched. The CDR3 has 12 amino acids. Per germline, CDR1 MNHEY and CDR2 SVGAGI. CDR3 amino acids: CASGVRGQVNTF. The CDR3 DNA is TGTGCCAGCGGAGTAAGAGGACAGGTGAACACCTTC.

This clone appeared a few times. The CDR3 DNA reads as TGCGCCAGCAGCTCGGACAGCCCTAGCTCCTATAATTCACCCCTCCACTTT. Translation: CASSSDSPSSYNSPLHF. V usage is TRBV5-1 and J usage is TRBJ1-6, with TRBD1 as a possible D gene (6 bases). V lost 3 bases and J 0 bases, leaving 13 bases between the germline ends. Germline V lookup: CDR1 SGHRS, CDR2 YFSETQ. The CDR3 covers 17 residues.

V usage is TRBV5-4 and J usage is TRBJ2-7; weak D call: TRBD1 (6 bases). The CDR3 runs to 13 residues. V lost 3 bases and J 1 base, leaving 8 bases between the germline ends. Looked up from germline, CDR1 is SGHNT and CDR2 is YYREEE (reference sequence). The CDR3 region is CASSSTGSYEQYF. The CDR3 coding sequence is TGTGCCAGCAGCTCGACAGGTTCCTACGAGCAGTACTTC.

The gene calls are TRBV7-8 and TRBJ2-3, with TRBD2 matching 8 bases. Germline values: CDR1 SGHVS, CDR2 FQNEAQ. The CDR3 spans 17 residues. V trimming: 4 bases; J trimming: 2 bases; junction bases outside the gene matches: 11. CDR3 amino acids: CASSSRGGGTLTDTQYF. The CDR3 coding sequence is TGTGCCAGCAGCTCCCGGGGGGGAGGGACACTCACAGATACGCAGTATTTT.

V is TRBV4-1 and J is TRBJ1-1, with a weak D call TRBD1 (6 bases). The CDR3 contains 18 residues. The germline CDR1 and CDR2 sequences are MGHRA and YSYEKL. V lost 0 bases and J lost 0, with 17 bases in between. This CDR3 is CASSQDRQGRLVNTEAFF. CDR3 sequence (DNA): TGCGCCAGCAGCCAAGATCGGCAGGGGCGTTTAGTGAACACTGAAGCTTTCTTT.

The chain's CDR3 is CASSLGTSGGAETQYF. DNA for the CDR3: TGCGCCAGCAGCCTCGGGACTAGCGGGGGGGCGGAGACCCAGTACTTC. The chain is built from TRBV4-1 and TRBJ2-5, with 16 bases aligning to TRBD2. Germline CDR1 MGHRA, CDR2 YSYEKL. The V and J ends lost 4 bases and 5 bases, in that order; junction bases with no gene match: 4. CDR3 size: 16 residues.

This clone was picked up one time. The V gene is TRBV6-5, the J gene TRBJ1-6; 7 positions match TRBD1. The germline CDR1 and CDR2 sequences are MNHEY and SVGAGI. The V segment lost 6 bases and the J segment 7 bases; nucleotides outside the gene matches: 6. The CDR3 has 14 amino acids. Here the CDR3 DNA reads TGTGCCAGCAGCATCCGAGGGGGCAATTCACCCCTCCACTTT. Translation gives CASSIRGGNSPLHF.